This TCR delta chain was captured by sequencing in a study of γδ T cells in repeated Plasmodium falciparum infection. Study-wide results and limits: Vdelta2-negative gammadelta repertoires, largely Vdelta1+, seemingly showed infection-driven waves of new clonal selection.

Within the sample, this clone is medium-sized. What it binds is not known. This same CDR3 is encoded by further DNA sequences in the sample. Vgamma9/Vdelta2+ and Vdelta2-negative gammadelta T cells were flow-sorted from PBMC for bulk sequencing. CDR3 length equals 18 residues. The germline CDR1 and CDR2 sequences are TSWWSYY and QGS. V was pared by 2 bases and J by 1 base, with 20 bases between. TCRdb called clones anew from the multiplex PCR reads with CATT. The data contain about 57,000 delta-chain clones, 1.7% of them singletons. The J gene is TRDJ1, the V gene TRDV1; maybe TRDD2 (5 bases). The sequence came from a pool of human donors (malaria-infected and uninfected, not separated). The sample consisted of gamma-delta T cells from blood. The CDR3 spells CALGEYFPTEPRTDKLIF. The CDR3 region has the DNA TGTGCTCTTGGGGAATATTTCCCTACGGAGCCCCGCACCGATAAACTCATCTTT.